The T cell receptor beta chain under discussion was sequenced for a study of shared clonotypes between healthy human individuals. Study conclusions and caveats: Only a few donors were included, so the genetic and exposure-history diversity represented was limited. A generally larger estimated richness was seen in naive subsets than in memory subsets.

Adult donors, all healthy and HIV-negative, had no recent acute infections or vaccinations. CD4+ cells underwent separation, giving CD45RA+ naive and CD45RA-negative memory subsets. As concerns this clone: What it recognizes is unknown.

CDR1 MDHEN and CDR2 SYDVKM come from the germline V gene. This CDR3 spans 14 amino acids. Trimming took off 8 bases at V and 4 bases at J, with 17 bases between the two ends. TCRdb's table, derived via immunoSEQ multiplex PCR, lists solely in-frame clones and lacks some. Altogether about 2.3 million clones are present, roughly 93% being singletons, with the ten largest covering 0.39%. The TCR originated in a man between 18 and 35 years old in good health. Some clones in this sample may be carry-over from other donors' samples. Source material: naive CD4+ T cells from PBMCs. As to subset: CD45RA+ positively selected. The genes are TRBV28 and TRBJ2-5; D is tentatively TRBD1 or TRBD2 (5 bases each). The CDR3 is CASWSRGMGETQYF. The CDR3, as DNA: TGTGCCAGCTGGTCGAGGGGCATGGGAGAGACCCAGTACTTC.